This T cell receptor beta chain was found in a study of shared clonotypes between healthy human individuals. The V end lost 4 bases, the J end lost 5 bases, and 12 bases lay between the germline ends. In germline, CDR1 is SGHRS, CDR2 YFSETQ. This CDR3 is built from 14 residues. Profiling relied on immunoSEQ multiplex PCR, and the TCRdb table lists in-frame clones only, not all of them. In the table there are some 1 million clones, about 76% of which are singletons. The source of this sequence is a man in his late teens or twenties in good health. Material for sequencing was memory CD4+ T cells sorted from blood. Subset reported: CD45RA-negative fraction. The V and J genes are TRBV5-1 and TRBJ1-4; weak D call: TRBD1 (5 bases). The CDR3 spells CASSPGWGNEKLFF. CDR3 nucleotides: TGCGCCAGCAGCCCTGGGTGGGGGAATGAAAAACTGTTTTTT.